The 11 T cell receptor beta chains presented below share a single source sample, sequenced in a study of Ad26.COV2.S vaccination and SARS-CoV-2 variants. Measured with immunoSEQ multiplex PCR; TCRdb has only the in-frame clones, and not every one. The table has hundreds of thousands of clones, 86% seen once. Sample treatment: around 19 received Ad26.COV2.S at low or high dose, single or two shots; five or six received placebo; per-sample allocation not given. Specimen acquisition occurred on day 63 following the initial vaccine or placebo injection. The source was peripheral blood, collected in a trial of Ad26.COV2.S vaccine versus placebo. The source of these receptors is a person aged 18-65 years who received the Ad26.COV2.S COVID-19 vaccine or a placebo.

The V call is TRBV5-4, the J call TRBJ2-2, with TRBD1 matching 7 bases. Germline loops: CDR1 SGHNT, CDR2 YYREEE (reference sequence). The CDR3 has 13 amino acids. V dropped 1 base and J dropped 10; count of bases not matched to a gene: 4. As DNA, the CDR3 is TGTGCCAGCAGCTTGAAGGGGGCTGAGGAGCTGTTTTTT. This sequence encodes CASSLKGAEELFF.

The rearrangement joins TRBV24-1 to TRBJ2-1; D assignment may be TRBD1 or TRBD2 (6 bases each). The germline V and J ends were trimmed by 6 bases and 0 bases, with 14 bases remaining between them. Germline V gene lookup returns CDR1 KGHDR and CDR2 SFDVKD. This CDR3 contains 16 residues. CDR3 nucleotide sequence: TGTGCCACCAGTTCGGGGGCCTTAAGCTCCTACAATGAGCAGTTCTTC. As protein: CATSSGALSSYNEQFF.

Only one count was recorded for this clone. The chain recombines TRBV11-3 with TRBJ2-1; tentatively, D is TRBD2 (6 bases). CDR1 SGHNT and CDR2 YENEEA come from the germline V gene. The ends were cut back, 0 bases at V and 8 bases at J, with 8 bases in the middle. The CDR3 length is 13 residues. The CDR3 coding sequence is TGTGCCAGCAGCTTAGAGTGGGGGGATGAGCAGTTCTTC. Its translation is CASSLEWGDEQFF.

The chain combines TRBV28 with TRBJ1-1; TRBD1 might be the D (5 bases). The CDR3 consists of 17 residues. Trimming took 7 bases from V and 4 from J, leaving 25 bases between them. CDR1 is MDHEN and CDR2 is SYDVKM in the germline V gene. CDR3 sequence: CASTRGRRYGQRTEAFF. In nucleotides, the CDR3 is TGTGCCAGCACTAGGGGACGTCGGTACGGTCAACGCACTGAAGCTTTCTTT. Drawing the rest from reference TRBV28 and TRBJ1-1, the complete variable domain is DVKVTQSSRYLVKRTGEKVFLECVQDMDHENMFWYRQDPGLGLRLIYFSYDVKMKEKGDIPEGYSVSREKKERFSLILESASTNQTSMYLCASTRGRRYGQRTEAFFGQGTRLTVV.

V and J are TRBV23-1 and TRBJ2-1; 7 bases match TRBD1. TRBV23-1 is an ORF for which the function is uncertain. Germline trimming cut 2 bases from V and 4 bases from J; bases unmatched to any gene: 14. This CDR3 has 18 amino acids. CDR3 DNA sequence: TGCGCCAGCAGTCAACCCGGGACGTTAGACAGGGAGTACAATGAGCAGTTCTTC. The encoded protein is CASSQPGTLDREYNEQFF.

The genes are TRBV9 and TRBJ2-2; 12 bases fit TRBD2. The CDR3 loop spans 17 amino acids. Trimming took 3 bases from V and 2 from J; bases not matched to a gene: 5. Germline CDR1 is SGDLS and CDR2 is YYNGEE. The CDR3 sequence: CASSDRLAGVNTGELFF. The CDR3, as DNA: TGTGCCAGCAGCGACCGACTAGCGGGGGTTAACACCGGGGAGCTGTTTTTT.

J is TRBJ1-2 and V is TRBV28; 11 nucleotides match TRBD1. Germline CDR1 MDHEN, CDR2 SYDVKM. The CDR3 is 16 residues long. V shed 2 bases, J shed 6 bases, and the junction held 8 bases outside the gene matches. The CDR3 region has the DNA TGTGCCAGCAGTTTAGATGTCCGGACAGGGGGCAATGGCTACACCTTC. As protein: CASSLDVRTGGNGYTF.

This clone was detected a few times. The V call is TRBV28, the J call TRBJ2-7; 7 bases are shared with TRBD2. CDR1 and CDR2 (germline): MDHEN, SYDVKM. Trimming took 8 bases from V and 9 from J; bases not matched to a gene: 19. This CDR3 contains 15 residues. CDR3 in DNA: TGTGCCAGCCGTCAAACGGGGGGACTAAACATAGGGCAGTACTTC. It translates to CASRQTGGLNIGQYF. The full variable domain, with the rest looked up from reference TRBV28 and TRBJ2-7, is DVKVTQSSRYLVKRTGEKVFLECVQDMDHENMFWYRQDPGLGLRLIYFSYDVKMKEKGDIPEGYSVSREKKERFSLILESASTNQTSMYLCASRQTGGLNIGQYFGPGTRLTVT.

The chain is built from TRBV27 and TRBJ2-1; TRBD2 matches at 7 bases. Trimming at V came to 5 bases and at J to 6 bases, leaving 16 bases not matched to a gene. Germline values: CDR1 MNHEY, CDR2 SMNVEV (reference sequence). The CDR3 length is 17 residues. This chain's CDR3 is CASSPRTRGGSSNEQFF. For the CDR3, the DNA is TGTGCCAGCAGTCCGCGAACCCGAGGCGGGAGTTCCAATGAGCAGTTCTTC.

The chain links TRBV4-3 to TRBJ2-1, with 10 positions matching TRBD2. Germline CDR1 reads LGHNA; CDR2 reads YSLEER. CDR3 length: 17 amino acids. Germline trimming cut 4 bases from V and 7 bases from J; bases unmatched to any gene: 13. The CDR3 spells CASSLDMVAGGSNEQFF. For the CDR3, the DNA is TGCGCCAGCAGCCTAGATATGGTAGCGGGAGGTTCGAATGAGCAGTTCTTC.

V gene TRBV3-1 (or the pseudogene TRBV3-2) combines with J gene TRBJ2-7; 10 bases align to TRBD1. This CDR3 has 15 amino acids. The ends lost 2 bases at V and 3 bases at J; junction bases unmatched: 4. The V gene's germline CDR1 is LGHDT and CDR2 YNNKEL (reference sequence). The CDR3 DNA sequence: TGTGCCAGCAGCCAAAGGACAGGGGGACTCTACGAGCAGTACTTC. Its protein is CASSQRTGGLYEQYF.